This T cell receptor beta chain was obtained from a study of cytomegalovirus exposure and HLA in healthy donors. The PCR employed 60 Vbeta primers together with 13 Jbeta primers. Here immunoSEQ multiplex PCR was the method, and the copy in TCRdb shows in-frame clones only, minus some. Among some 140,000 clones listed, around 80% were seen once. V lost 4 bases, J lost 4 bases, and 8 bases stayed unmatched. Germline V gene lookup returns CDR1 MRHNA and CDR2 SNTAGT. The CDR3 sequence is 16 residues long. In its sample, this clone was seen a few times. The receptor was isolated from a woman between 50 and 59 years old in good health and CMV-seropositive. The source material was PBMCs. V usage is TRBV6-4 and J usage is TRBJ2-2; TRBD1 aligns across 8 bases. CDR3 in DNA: TGTGCCAGCAGTGCGGGGACAGGCAGGGGCACCGGGGAGCTGTTTTTT. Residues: CASSAGTGRGTGELFF.